Listed here are 8 T cell receptor beta chains from one sample, sequenced in a study of T cell responses to AZD1222 COVID-19 vaccine. Profiling relied on immunoSEQ multiplex PCR, and the TCRdb table lists in-frame clones only, not all of them. The table has more than 85,000 clones, approximately 88% seen once. Here the sequenced sample was peripheral blood, taken on day 0 of AZD1222 vaccination. The receptor source for this set is an adult in good health.

This sequence joins TRBV27 and TRBJ1-6; the match to TRBD1 covers 11 bases. Per the germline V gene, CDR1 is MNHEY and CDR2 is SMNVEV (reference sequence). The CDR3 is 19 amino acids. After removal of 5 bases from V and 0 bases from J, the junction contained 9 bases not matched to a gene. The CDR3 nucleotides read TGTGCCAGCAGTACTCATCGGGACAGGGGGAACTCCTATAATTCACCCCTCCACTTT. It encodes CASSTHRDRGNSYNSPLHF.

V and J are TRBV6-5 and TRBJ1-1, with D unclear. V lost 5 bases, J lost 2 bases, and 12 bases lay in between. Germline V CDR1 and CDR2: MNHEY, SVGAGI. This CDR3 is built from 14 residues. For the CDR3, the DNA is TGTGCCAGCAGTCTCGGCGGTTATAACACTGAAGCTTTCTTT. Translated: CASSLGGYNTEAFF.

The rearrangement uses TRBV3-1 (or the pseudogene TRBV3-2) and TRBJ1-6, with 8 bases identical to TRBD1. Unmatched junction bases numbered 4, after V lost 3 bases and J lost 9 bases. Per the germline V gene, CDR1 is LGHDT and CDR2 is YNNKEL (reference sequence). The CDR3 covers 14 residues. DNA for the CDR3: TGTGCCAGCAGCCATTCAACAGGGGGTTCACCCCTCCACTTT. Translating gives CASSHSTGGSPLHF.

The chain links TRBV5-1 to TRBJ1-1; TRBD1 agrees at 7 bases. The germline gives CDR1 SGHRS, CDR2 YFSETQ. V trimming: 0 bases; J trimming: 1 base; junction bases outside the gene matches: 6. This CDR3 has 16 amino acids. The CDR3: CASSLVRGRRNTEAFF. In DNA, the CDR3 is TGCGCCAGCAGCTTGGTAAGGGGGCGTCGGAACACTGAAGCTTTCTTT.

J is TRBJ2-1 and V is TRBV11-1, with D possibly called TRBD1 or TRBD2 (6 bases each). The germline V gene encodes CDR1 SGHAT and CDR2 FQDESV (reference sequence). Deletions cut 6 bases from V and 4 bases from J, with 16 bases between. This CDR3 comprises 15 residues. DNA of the CDR3: TGTGCCAGCAGAAAGGGGGACTGGGGGTACAATGAGCAGTTCTTC. Protein: CASRKGDWGYNEQFF.

CDR3 sequence (DNA): TGCGCCAGCAGTGAGTCCGGGAGCCGCTCCTACAATGAGCAGTTCTTC. It encodes CASSESGSRSYNEQFF. The V and J genes are TRBV10-1 and TRBJ2-1; D may be TRBD2 (6 bases). Trimming pared 0 bases from V and 0 bases from J, leaving 9 bases between. The CDR3 is 16 amino acids. Germline assignment: CDR1 WNHNN and CDR2 SYGVQD (reference sequence).

V and J are TRBV12-3 or TRBV12-4 and TRBJ1-3; unclear D gene. Trimming left V 9 bases short and J 2 bases short, with 11 bases between. The CDR3 covers 13 residues. The DNA for the CDR3 is TGTGCCAGTCAAAGGGTAGCTGGAAACACCATATATTTT. This sequence encodes CASQRVAGNTIYF.

The CDR3: CASSEESAASRPSYNEQFF. The CDR3 region has the DNA TGTGCCAGCAGTGAGGAAAGTGCGGCTAGTCGTCCCTCCTACAATGAGCAGTTCTTC. This chain joins TRBV6-4 and TRBJ2-1; the D is unclear. This CDR3 is built from 19 residues. Trimming shortened V by 3 bases and J by 0 bases, and 21 bases separated the two germline ends. Germline CDR1 is MRHNA and CDR2 is SNTAGT.